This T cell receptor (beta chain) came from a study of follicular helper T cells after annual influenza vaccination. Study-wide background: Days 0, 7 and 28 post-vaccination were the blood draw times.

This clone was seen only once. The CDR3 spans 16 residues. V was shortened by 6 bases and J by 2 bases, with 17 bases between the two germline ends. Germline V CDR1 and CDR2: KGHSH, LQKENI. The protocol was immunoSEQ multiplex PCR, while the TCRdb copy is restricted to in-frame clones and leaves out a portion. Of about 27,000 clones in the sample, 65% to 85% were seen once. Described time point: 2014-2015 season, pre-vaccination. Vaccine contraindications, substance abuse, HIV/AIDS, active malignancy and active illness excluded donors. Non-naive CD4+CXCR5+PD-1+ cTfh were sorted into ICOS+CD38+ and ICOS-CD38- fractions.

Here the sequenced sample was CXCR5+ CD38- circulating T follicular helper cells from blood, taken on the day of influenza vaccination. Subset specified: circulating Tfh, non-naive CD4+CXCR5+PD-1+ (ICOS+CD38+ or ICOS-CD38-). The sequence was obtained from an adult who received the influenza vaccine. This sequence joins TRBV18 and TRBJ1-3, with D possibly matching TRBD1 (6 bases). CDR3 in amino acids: CASSPRQETPGNTIYF. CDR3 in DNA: TGTGCCAGCTCCCCGCGACAGGAAACTCCTGGAAACACCATATATTTT.